This T cell receptor beta chain originates from a study of regulatory T cells in long-lasting Graves disease. As for time point: newly diagnosed GD, antithyroid drugs for less than 3 months. PBMCs provided the RNA from which the TCR library was made. Patients came from an endocrinology department in Xi'an, China. Researchers made TCR beta libraries by using iRepertoire HTBI primers and running Arm-PCR on CDR3 regions. Original handling: Sequenced samples collectively carried 60 to 75 TRBV and 14 to 15 TRBJ segments. TCRdb called the multiplex PCR reads again in MiXCR, with one record for every CDR3 protein. The V and J calls reflect TCRdb's pipeline rather than the authors' work. The table has around 240,000 distinct CDR3 sequences, approximately 18% seen once. The germline V and J ends were trimmed by 5 bases and 5 bases, with 12 bases remaining between them. Germline loops: CDR1 SEHNR, CDR2 FQNEAQ (reference sequence). This CDR3 comprises 14 residues.

The same sample was also used in a study of T cells in Graves' hyperthyroidism and ophthalmopathy. That work states: The study defined stable Graves' hyperthyroidism as no ophthalmopathy progression within 18 months.

This chain connects TRBV7-9 to TRBJ2-2, with D tentatively TRBD2 (5 bases). This TCR was recovered from a woman in her 30s with Graves disease. The sample here was peripheral blood mononuclear cells (PBMCs), taken at new diagnosis, from a patient treated with antithyroid drugs. CDR3 amino acids: CASSGEGRTGELFF. CDR3 sequence (DNA): TGTGCCAGCAGCGGAGAGGGCCGTACCGGGGAGCTGTTTTTT.